The clone carrying this TCR beta chain has more than one count but fewer than ten. Its antigen is unknown. This sample is drawn from a study of response to subunit inactivated influenza vaccine. Study-level findings and limits: Each seasonal influenza vaccination, the authors suggested, recruits few new T cells.

Each CDR3 protein is one row after TCRdb ran MiXCR on the RT-PCR reads. The sample contains about 780,000 distinct CDR3 sequences, roughly 18% of which appear only once. The CDR3 runs 15 residues. V lost 6 bases and J 5 bases, leaving 16 bases between the germline ends. This receptor was obtained from a man between 45 and 60 years old who received an inactivated influenza vaccine. The rearrangement uses TRBV12-3 or TRBV12-4 and TRBJ2-2; D might be TRBD1 (6 bases). The sample consisted of PBMCs from blood, taken 5 to 6 days after vaccination. The CDR3: CASSLRTAKTGELFF. The CDR3 DNA is TGTGCCAGCAGCCTTCGGACAGCTAAGACCGGGGAGCTGTTTTTT.